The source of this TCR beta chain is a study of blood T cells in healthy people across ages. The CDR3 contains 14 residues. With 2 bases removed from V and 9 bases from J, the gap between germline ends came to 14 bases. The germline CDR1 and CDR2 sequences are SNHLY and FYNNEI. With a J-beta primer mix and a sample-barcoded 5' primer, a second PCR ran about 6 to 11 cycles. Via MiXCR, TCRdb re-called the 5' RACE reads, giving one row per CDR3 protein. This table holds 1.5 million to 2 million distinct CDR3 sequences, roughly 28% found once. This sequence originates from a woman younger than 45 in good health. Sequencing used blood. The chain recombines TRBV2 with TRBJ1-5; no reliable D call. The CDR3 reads CASSEYRNDRPQHF. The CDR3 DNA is TGTGCCAGCAGTGAATACAGAAACGATCGGCCCCAGCATTTT.